This passage covers 30 T cell receptor beta chains from one sample sequenced in a study of blood T cell repertoires in COVID-19. Here immunoSEQ multiplex PCR was the method, and the copy in TCRdb shows in-frame clones only, minus some. The data hold nearly 100,000 clones, with less than 85% observed a single time. What was sequenced was peripheral blood. Receptors originate from a woman aged 60-70 years with acute or convalescent COVID-19.

In DNA form, the CDR3 reads TGTGCCAGCAGCTTAGACGCGGACAATGAGCAGTTCTTC. Translation: CASSLDADNEQFF. The chain employs TRBV7-9 and TRBJ2-1; no clear D gene. The CDR3 length is 13 residues. Germline CDR1 SEHNR, CDR2 FQNEAQ (reference sequence). Trimming took off 1 base at V and 5 bases at J, with 6 bases between the two ends. Full variable domain (rest looked up from reference TRBV7-9 and TRBJ2-1): DTGVSQNPRHKITKRGQNVTFRCDPISEHNRLYWYRQTLGQGPEFLTYFQNEAQLEKSRLLSDRFSAERPKGSFSTLEIQRTEQGDSAMYLCASSLDADNEQFFGPGTRLTVL.

The chain uses TRBV18 and TRBJ2-7, with TRBD2 matching 10 bases. The trim removed 2 bases at V and 6 bases at J, leaving 10 bases unmatched. The CDR3 totals 16 residues. Germline V lookup: CDR1 KGHSH, CDR2 LQKENI. CDR3 amino acids: CASSPEAGLADIEQYF. CDR3 sequence (DNA): TGTGCCAGCTCACCAGAGGCAGGACTAGCGGATATCGAGCAGTACTTC.

This clone has just one count. The V and J genes are TRBV15 and TRBJ1-2, with D possibly TRBD1 on 5 matching bases. Germline V gene sequence: CDR1 LNHNV, CDR2 YYDKDF (reference sequence). V was cut by 8 bases and J by 8 bases, with 18 bases left in between. The CDR3 spans 13 residues. CDR3: CATGEGGEGGYTF. CDR3 in DNA: TGTGCCACCGGAGAGGGAGGGGAGGGAGGCTACACCTTC.

This rearrangement joins TRBV3-1 (or the pseudogene TRBV3-2) to TRBJ2-1, with a weak D call TRBD2 (6 bases). The CDR3 runs to 15 residues. Looked up from germline, CDR1 is LGHDT and CDR2 is YNNKEL (reference sequence). V lost 1 base, J lost 4 bases, and 11 bases lay in between. The CDR3 region is CASSQGGGVYNEQFF. The DNA of the CDR3 is TGTGCCAGCAGCCAAGGCGGCGGGGTGTACAATGAGCAGTTCTTC.

The CDR3 DNA reads as TGTGCCTGGAATCCGGGACTAGCGGGAAATGAGCAGTTCTTC. Translated: CAWNPGLAGNEQFF. The V and J genes are TRBV30 and TRBJ2-1, with 13 bases that match TRBD2. This CDR3 is 14 amino acids long. V dropped 4 bases and J dropped 7; count of bases not matched to a gene: 4. The germline V gene encodes CDR1 GTSNPN and CDR2 SVGIG (reference sequence).

This clone has just one count. The rearrangement uses TRBV4-3 and TRBJ2-4, with D perhaps matching TRBD1 (6 bases). Trimming stripped 0 bases from V and 4 bases from J, with 13 bases between. The CDR3 length is 16 residues. CDR1 is LGHNA and CDR2 is YSLEER in the germline V gene. CDR3 region: CASSQDWGLGKNIQYF. CDR3 DNA sequence: TGCGCCAGCAGCCAAGATTGGGGGCTGGGGAAAAACATTCAGTACTTC.

The chain links TRBV20-1 to TRBJ2-5; 10 bases fit TRBD2. The CDR3 length is 16 residues. Germline CDR1 reads DFQATT; CDR2 reads SNEGSKA (reference sequence). V was pared by 3 bases and J by 5 bases, with 12 bases of the junction left unmatched. CDR3 in amino acids: CSASRASGGADETQYF. The CDR3 bases are TGCAGTGCTAGTCGAGCCAGCGGGGGGGCCGATGAGACCCAGTACTTC.

The chain uses TRBV28 and TRBJ1-2; 10 bases match TRBD1. CDR3 size: 12 residues. J lost 5 bases, V lost 6 bases, and 0 bases had no gene match. Germline V gene sequence: CDR1 MDHEN, CDR2 SYDVKM. The CDR3 is CASRGQGYGYTF. As DNA, the CDR3 is TGTGCCAGCAGGGGACAGGGGTATGGCTACACCTTC.

V and J are TRBV11-2 and TRBJ1-6, with 7 bases that match TRBD1. Trimming at V came to 4 bases and at J to 5 bases, leaving 14 bases not matched to a gene. Germline V lookup: CDR1 SGHAT, CDR2 FQNNGV. This CDR3 has 18 residues. CDR3 protein: CASSSGTGTVHHNSPLHF. The CDR3 DNA sequence: TGTGCCAGCAGCTCGGGGACCGGGACAGTCCACCATAATTCACCCCTCCACTTT.

This chain uses TRBV19 with TRBJ1-3, with D hard to call. The CDR3 contains 14 residues. V lost 7 bases and J lost 3, with 13 bases in between. Looked up from germline, CDR1 is LNHDA and CDR2 is SQIVND (reference sequence). Here the CDR3 reads CASTFLGGGNTIYF. In nucleotides, the CDR3 is TGTGCCAGTACCTTCCTCGGTGGTGGAAACACCATATATTTT.

The chain joins TRBV29-1 to TRBJ1-2; TRBD1 might be the D (6 bases). V was pared by 3 bases and J by 8 bases, with 16 bases between. CDR1 and CDR2 (germline): SQVTM, ANQGSEA. The CDR3 covers 13 residues. This CDR3 reads CSVEVLLGAGYTF. For the CDR3, the DNA is TGCAGCGTTGAGGTACTTTTGGGGGCGGGCTACACCTTC.

As for this clone: Other DNA sequences within the sample encode an identical CDR3. The chain links TRBV9 to TRBJ1-1; no clear D gene. Germline V gene data show CDR1 as SGDLS and CDR2 as YYNGEE. The CDR3 contains 13 residues. V lost 0 bases and J 0 bases, leaving 3 bases between the germline ends. CDR3: CASSVDMNTEAFF. The CDR3 coding sequence is TGTGCCAGCAGCGTAGATATGAACACTGAAGCTTTCTTT.

The chain joins TRBV29-1 to TRBJ2-7; 8 bases align to TRBD2. This CDR3 is built from 15 residues. Germline V CDR1 and CDR2: SQVTM, ANQGSEA. Germline trimming cut 3 bases from V and 2 bases from J; bases unmatched to any gene: 9. The CDR3 DNA sequence: TGCAGCGTTGAGGGACTAGTGCCGAGAACCTACGAGCAGTACTTC. Translating gives CSVEGLVPRTYEQYF.

In this sample, this clone turned up once. CDR3 residues: CASSQDGRDDEKLFF. The CDR3 DNA reads TGCGCCAGCAGCCAAGATGGCAGGGATGATGAAAAACTGTTTTTT. J is TRBJ1-4 and V is TRBV4-1; a possible D gene is TRBD1 (5 bases). The germline CDR1 and CDR2 sequences are MGHRA and YSYEKL. CDR3 length: 15 residues. V shed 0 bases and J shed 6 bases, with 11 bases lying between them.

This sequence joins TRBV7-2 and TRBJ1-1; perhaps TRBD1 as D (5 bases). The CDR3 is 14 residues long. V was cut by 1 base and J by 1 base, with 7 bases left in between. Germline V gives CDR1 SGHTA, CDR2 FQGNSA. The CDR3 bases are TGTGCCAGCAGCTTAGGGGGCTGGAACACTGAAGCTTTCTTT. Its translation is CASSLGGWNTEAFF.

This clone was observed a handful of times. This rearrangement joins TRBV11-2 to TRBJ2-7, with 7 positions matching TRBD1. This CDR3 contains 15 residues. Germline CDR1 reads SGHAT; CDR2 reads FQNNGV. V was clipped by 5 bases and J by 1 base; unmatched bases: 8. CDR3 amino acids: CASSQQGVPSYEQYF. CDR3 DNA sequence: TGTGCCAGCAGCCAGCAGGGGGTACCATCCTACGAGCAGTACTTC.

This clone was observed a single time. The chain links TRBV5-1 to TRBJ2-7; D may be TRBD2 (5 bases). This CDR3 contains 15 residues. CDR1 SGHRS and CDR2 YFSETQ come from the germline V gene. V was trimmed by 0 bases and J by 2 bases, leaving 12 bases between them. The CDR3 DNA is TGCGCCAGCAGCTTGGGAGTAGGGAGAGCCTACGAGCAGTACTTC. This encodes CASSLGVGRAYEQYF. Based on the CDR3 plus reference TRBV5-1 and TRBJ2-7, the full variable domain is KAGVTQTPRYLIKTRGQQVTLSCSPISGHRSVSWYQQTPGQGLQFLFEYFSETQRNKGNFPGRFSGRQFSNSRSEMNVSTLELGDSALYLCASSLGVGRAYEQYFGPGTRLTVT.

The chain combines TRBV30 with TRBJ1-5, with a weak D call TRBD1 (6 bases). This CDR3 is 14 amino acids long. Germline V lookup: CDR1 GTSNPN, CDR2 SVGIG (reference sequence). With 2 bases removed from V and 4 bases from J, the gap between germline ends came to 12 bases. The CDR3 spells CAWSSGTSNQPQHF. CDR3 nucleotides: TGTGCCTGGAGTTCCGGGACAAGTAATCAGCCCCAGCATTTT.

This clone came up a few times. This sequence joins TRBV6-5 and TRBJ1-6; no definite D call. V lost 2 bases to trimming and J lost 7 bases, with 12 bases between them. This CDR3 has 15 amino acids. The germline gives CDR1 MNHEY, CDR2 SVGAGI. CDR3 nucleotide sequence: TGTGCCAGCAGTTACAAAGGCAGGCCGAATTCACCCCTCCACTTT. It codes for CASSYKGRPNSPLHF.

The chain links TRBV6-6 to TRBJ2-7; perhaps TRBD1 as D (6 bases). This CDR3 contains 16 residues. Per germline, CDR1 MNHNY and CDR2 SVGAGI (reference sequence). The V gene lost 5 bases and the J gene lost 3 bases, with 20 bases spanning the gap. The CDR3 coding sequence is TGTGCCAGCAGTCACAGGGTTCTAGGGGGTTACTACGAGCAGTACTTC. As protein: CASSHRVLGGYYEQYF.

The chain has TRBV5-4 and TRBJ1-1, with D perhaps matching TRBD1 (6 bases). This CDR3 is 14 amino acids long. Trimming stripped 9 bases from V and 6 bases from J, with 21 bases between. Germline V gives CDR1 SGHNT, CDR2 YYREEE (reference sequence). CDR3 DNA: TGTGCCACCTTTACAGGGACCGGCGTCCCTGAAGCTTTCTTT. Residues: CATFTGTGVPEAFF.

In nucleotides, the CDR3 is TGTGCCAGCAGTTACTCTCGCGAGCAGTACTTC. Translation gives CASSYSREQYF. The rearrangement links TRBV6-5 to TRBJ2-7, with D unclear. Per germline, CDR1 MNHEY and CDR2 SVGAGI. The CDR3 is made up of 11 amino acids. The ends were cut back, 0 bases at V and 6 bases at J, with 3 bases in the middle.

This clone appeared many times. The chain links TRBV7-6 to TRBJ2-7, with TRBD1 identical over 8 bases. V lost 0 bases, J lost 4 bases, and 5 bases stayed unmatched. Germline lookup yields CDR1 SGHVS and CDR2 FNYEAQ. This CDR3 is built from 15 residues. CDR3 nucleotides: TGTGCCAGCAGCTTAGCAGCGACAGGGGAGTACGAGCAGTACTTC. This codes for CASSLAATGEYEQYF.

The rearrangement uses TRBV5-1 and TRBJ2-3; TRBD2 matches at 7 bases. The V gene end was trimmed by 3 bases and the J gene end by 2 bases; junction bases not matched to a gene: 3. Germline-derived CDR1 and CDR2 are SGHRS and YFSETQ. The CDR3 is 14 amino acids. The DNA for the CDR3 is TGCGCCAGCAGCTCGGGGGGAAACACAGATACGCAGTATTTT. Its translation: CASSSGGNTDTQYF. Filled out from reference TRBV5-1 and TRBJ2-3, the complete variable domain reads KAGVTQTPRYLIKTRGQQVTLSCSPISGHRSVSWYQQTPGQGLQFLFEYFSETQRNKGNFPGRFSGRQFSNSRSEMNVSTLELGDSALYLCASSSGGNTDTQYFGPGTRLTVL.

This clone was observed a handful of times. The chain carries TRBV11-2 and TRBJ1-6, with a weak D call TRBD1 (5 bases). This CDR3 is built from 15 residues. With 0 bases removed from V and 10 bases from J, the gap between germline ends came to 13 bases. Germline CDR1 is SGHAT and CDR2 is FQNNGV. The CDR3 DNA sequence: TGTGCCAGCAGCTTAGAAGTGGGGGGGATCTCACCCCTCCACTTT. Translation: CASSLEVGGISPLHF.

This clone was found once. The chain links TRBV7-9 to TRBJ2-2; perhaps TRBD1 as D (6 bases). The CDR3 covers 14 residues. CDR1 SEHNR and CDR2 FQNEAQ come from the germline V gene (reference sequence). The V and J ends lost 6 bases and 3 bases respectively, with 11 bases between them. CDR3 DNA: TGTGCCAGCAGACCAGGGGTTTACACCGGGGAGCTGTTTTTT. Protein sequence: CASRPGVYTGELFF.

V usage is TRBV7-6 and J usage is TRBJ1-5, with a possible D match to TRBD1 (5 bases). V lost 3 bases and J lost 1, with 13 bases in between. The germline V gene has CDR1 SGHVS and CDR2 FNYEAQ. The CDR3 loop spans 16 amino acids. This chain's CDR3 is CASSLGPLGSNQPQHF. CDR3 bases: TGTGCCAGCAGCTTGGGGCCCCTAGGAAGCAATCAGCCCCAGCATTTT. The whole variable domain, filled in from reference TRBV7-6 and TRBJ1-5, reads GAGVSQSPRYKVTKRGQDVALRCDPISGHVSLYWYRQALGQGPEFLTYFNYEAQQDKSGLPNDRFSAERPEGSISTLTIQRTEQRDSAMYRCASSLGPLGSNQPQHFGDGTRLSIL.

The chain links TRBV28 to TRBJ1-5; possibly TRBD1 for D (5 bases). Trimming removed 7 bases from V and 6 bases from J, with 16 bases in between. CDR1 is MDHEN, CDR2 SYDVKM, per germline. This CDR3 region has 14 residues. As DNA, the CDR3 is TGTGCCAGCATTAACGGGGGAGCCCCTCAGCCCCAGCATTTT. Translated, it gives CASINGGAPQPQHF.

This clone appeared a few times. The chain is built from TRBV6-5 and TRBJ1-5; 7 positions match TRBD1. Germline V gives CDR1 MNHEY, CDR2 SVGAGI. The V gene end was trimmed by 6 bases and the J gene end by 6 bases; junction bases not matched to a gene: 5. The CDR3 has 13 amino acids. CDR3 residues: CASSPDRVQPQHF. As DNA, the CDR3 is TGTGCCAGCAGCCCAGACAGGGTTCAGCCCCAGCATTTT.

V is TRBV11-3 and J is TRBJ1-4, with D possibly matching TRBD1 (5 bases). CDR3 length: 14 amino acids. Trimming pared 7 bases from V and 5 bases from J, leaving 14 bases between. CDR1 SGHNT and CDR2 YENEEA come from the germline V gene. In DNA form, the CDR3 reads TGTGCCAGCATCCGTAGACAGTTAAATGAAAAACTGTTTTTT. It codes for CASIRRQLNEKLFF.